Given below is one T cell receptor beta chain in context. In the authors' workflow: Amplification of reference gene primers provided the estimated nucleated cell counts. Method: immunoSEQ multiplex PCR; TCRdb's copy keeps in-frame clones and lacks some. Clonal size and the V and J genes are those of that table, whereas D and trimming came from the DNA. The data contain around 56,000 clones, around nine tenths of them singletons. The sample originates from a study of blood T cell repertoires in COVID-19. About the research overall: The United States, Italy and Spain provided the acute and convalescent COVID-19 samples. T cells, B-cell-depleted T cells, or PBMCs provided the cDNA or gDNA that served as material.

Sequenced sample: peripheral blood. The TCR comes from an elderly man with acute or convalescent COVID-19.

In nucleotides, the CDR3 is TGTGCCAGCAGTTTAGCCAGGGGTTCGACAGATACGCAGTATTTT. Amino acids: CASSLARGSTDTQYF. The chain is built from TRBV28 and TRBJ2-3; TRBD1 might be the D (6 bases). The CDR3 is 15 residues long. Trimming took 2 bases from V and 3 from J, leaving 12 bases between them. Germline loops: CDR1 MDHEN, CDR2 SYDVKM.